Listed here are 16 T cell receptor beta chains from one sample, sequenced in a study of shared clonotypes between healthy human individuals. The data were produced by immunoSEQ multiplex PCR, yet TCRdb's version contains in-frame clones alone and is incomplete. The table includes roughly 1.4 million clones, about 98.5% detected once. The sample consisted of naive CD4+ T cells sorted from blood. The sample's subset: CD45RA+ positively selected. All receptors derive from a man aged 25-45 years in good health.

J is TRBJ1-4 and V is TRBV18, with D perhaps matching TRBD1 (6 bases). The CDR3 loop spans 15 amino acids. V dropped 0 bases and J dropped 7 bases, with 12 bases sitting between them. Germline CDR1 reads KGHSH; CDR2 reads LQKENI. The CDR3 DNA follows: TGTGCCAGCTCACCACCGACAGGCCGGAGTGAAAAACTGTTTTTT. Residues: CASSPPTGRSEKLFF.

This clone was counted a single time. This chain uses TRBV23-1 with TRBJ1-4; D is perhaps TRBD1 (6 bases). TRBV23-1 is an ORF for which the function is uncertain. The CDR3 spans 14 residues. The V and J ends lost 4 bases and 8 bases respectively, with 14 bases between them. The CDR3 is CASSPQGIEEKLFF. In nucleotides, the CDR3 is TGCGCCAGCAGTCCACAGGGAATCGAAGAAAAACTGTTTTTT.

The chain links TRBV28 to TRBJ2-3, with a weak D call TRBD1 (6 bases). Germline CDR1 reads MDHEN; CDR2 reads SYDVKM. The CDR3 sequence is 18 residues long. V lost 5 bases, J lost 3 bases, and 24 bases lay in between. The DNA of the CDR3 is TGTGCCAGCAGTCGCTATCGGGACATTCTACGAAGGACAGATACGCAGTATTTT. Translation gives CASSRYRDILRRTDTQYF.

This clone occurred once. The chain carries TRBV6-7 and TRBJ2-7; 7 bases are a match to TRBD1. TRBV6-7 is labeled an ORF, and its function is uncertain. The CDR3 consists of 17 residues. J lost 0 bases, V lost 0 bases, and 8 bases had no gene match. The CDR3, as DNA: TGTGCCAGCAGTTACTCTCCCGGGACAGATACCTCCTACGAGCAGTACTTC. Encoded protein: CASSYSPGTDTSYEQYF.

The V call is TRBV11-2, the J call TRBJ2-7; D unclear. Per germline, CDR1 SGHAT and CDR2 FQNNGV. This CDR3 spans 14 amino acids. The V and J ends lost 1 base and 4 bases respectively, with 11 bases between them. This CDR3 is CASSLVVRPYEQYF. The CDR3, as DNA: TGTGCCAGCAGCTTAGTAGTCCGCCCATACGAGCAGTACTTC.

This rearrangement joins TRBV2 to TRBJ2-6, with D perhaps TRBD1 (6 bases). V gave up 2 bases and J gave up 2 bases, with 7 bases separating them. The CDR3 sequence is 15 residues long. Germline V lookup: CDR1 SNHLY, CDR2 FYNNEI. DNA for the CDR3: TGTGCCAGCAGTGAAAAGGGGGCTGGGGCCAACGTCCTGACTTTC. Translation gives CASSEKGAGANVLTF.

The chain carries TRBV19 and TRBJ2-7; TRBD1 matches 7 bases. Trimming cost V 3 bases and J 7 bases; bases outside gene matches: 9. Germline values: CDR1 LNHDA, CDR2 SQIVND (reference sequence). This CDR3 is built from 14 residues. The CDR3 sequence is CASSMVRGLGEQYF. The DNA of the CDR3 is TGTGCCAGTAGTATGGTAAGGGGGCTTGGGGAGCAGTACTTC.

Points on this clone: This same CDR3 is encoded by further DNA sequences in the sample. The chain couples TRBV5-1 to TRBJ2-7, with 7 positions matching TRBD2. The V segment lost 0 bases and the J segment 2 bases; nucleotides outside the gene matches: 5. The CDR3 consists of 15 residues. Per the germline V gene, CDR1 is SGHRS and CDR2 is YFSETQ. The chain's CDR3 is CASSLEPSGTYEQYF. As DNA, the CDR3 is TGCGCCAGCAGCTTGGAGCCTAGCGGAACCTACGAGCAGTACTTC.

The sample holds one count of this clone. The chain combines TRBV9 with TRBJ2-3; 7 bases agree with TRBD1. The trim removed 4 bases at V and 3 bases at J, leaving 5 bases unmatched. The CDR3 loop spans 14 amino acids. Per the germline V gene, CDR1 is SGDLS and CDR2 is YYNGEE. CDR3 amino acids: CASSKGAETDTQYF. Here the CDR3 DNA reads TGTGCCAGCAGCAAGGGGGCAGAGACAGATACGCAGTATTTT.

The chain recombines TRBV29-1 with TRBJ2-1; 11 bases align to TRBD1. There are 12 residues in the CDR3. The V segment lost 5 bases and the J segment 8 bases; nucleotides outside the gene matches: 2. The germline gives CDR1 SQVTM, CDR2 ANQGSEA. CDR3 sequence (DNA): TGCAGCGTTTGGACAGGGGGCGATGAGCAGTTCTTC. As protein: CSVWTGGDEQFF.

The rearrangement links TRBV18 to TRBJ1-1, with D unresolved. V was trimmed by 8 bases and J by 4 bases, leaving 14 bases between them. This CDR3 region has 13 residues. Germline CDR1 reads KGHSH; CDR2 reads LQKENI. The CDR3 sequence is CASPGPGSTEAFF. The CDR3 DNA is TGTGCCAGCCCAGGCCCGGGGAGCACTGAAGCTTTCTTT.

DNA of the CDR3: TGTGCCAGCTCACGGGAGGCCATGAACACTGAAGCTTTCTTT. Protein product: CASSREAMNTEAFF. The chain combines TRBV18 with TRBJ1-1; D is undetermined. Looked up from germline, CDR1 is KGHSH and CDR2 is LQKENI. This CDR3 has 14 residues. V was trimmed by 4 bases and J by 0 bases, leaving 9 bases between them.

The rearrangement uses TRBV7-9 and TRBJ1-2; D uncertain. This CDR3 has 15 residues. From germline, CDR1 is SEHNR and CDR2 FQNEAQ (reference sequence). The V end was cut by 1 base, the J end by 2 bases, with 11 bases between. CDR3 protein: CASSLERRPNYGYTF. In DNA form, the CDR3 reads TGTGCCAGCAGCTTAGAGAGGCGTCCGAACTATGGCTACACCTTC.

As to this clone: Other DNA sequences in this sample translate to the same CDR3. This chain connects TRBV9 to TRBJ2-1, with 14 bases lining up with TRBD2. The CDR3 has 15 amino acids. Germline-derived CDR1 and CDR2 are SGDLS and YYNGEE. The trim removed 3 bases at V and 5 bases at J, leaving 1 base unmatched. CDR3 sequence reads: CASSAGLAGDNEQFF. The CDR3 nucleotides are TGTGCCAGCAGCGCGGGACTAGCGGGAGACAATGAGCAGTTCTTC.

J is TRBJ2-1 and V is TRBV7-6; 9 bases are a match to TRBD2. The germline CDR1 and CDR2 sequences are SGHVS and FNYEAQ. The CDR3 spans 18 residues. V was pared by 1 base and J by 7 bases, with 14 bases of the junction left unmatched. In DNA form, the CDR3 reads TGTGCCAGCAGCTTAGTCAACAGGGGAGGCAGCGGGAGGAATGAGCAGTTCTTC. Residues: CASSLVNRGGSGRNEQFF.

The genes are TRBV4-3 and TRBJ2-2; D is unresolved. The V and J ends lost 2 bases and 7 bases respectively, with 5 bases between them. The CDR3 runs 12 residues. Germline V gene lookup returns CDR1 LGHNA and CDR2 YSLEER. CDR3 sequence: CASSQTFGELFF. As DNA, the CDR3 is TGCGCCAGCAGCCAAACCTTCGGGGAGCTGTTTTTT.